These 25 T cell receptor beta chains came from one sample sequenced in a study of blood T cell repertoires in COVID-19. Profiled with immunoSEQ multiplex PCR; TCRdb holds only in-frame clones, not every one. Of about 18,000 clones detected, 81% appear once; the ten largest clones hold about 15%. Sequencing was performed on peripheral blood. Every receptor here comes from a man aged 40-49 years with active or convalescent COVID-19.

The gene calls are TRBV6-2 or TRBV6-3 and TRBJ2-6; D uncertain. The CDR3 sequence is 15 residues long. V dropped 5 bases and J dropped 4 bases, with 12 bases sitting between them. Germline V gene lookup returns CDR1 MNHEY and CDR2 SVGEGT. CDR3 bases: TGTGCCAGCAGTCCCCGCGCTCTGGGGGCCAACGTCCTGACTTTC. Translating it yields CASSPRALGANVLTF.

V gene TRBV6-5 combines with J gene TRBJ1-6; D is ambiguous. The length of the CDR3 is 15 residues. The germline gives CDR1 MNHEY, CDR2 SVGAGI. Trimming removed 5 bases at V and 9 bases at J, with 17 bases between. CDR3 DNA: TGTGCCAGCAGTAAACGAGACTTGGGTCGTTCACCCCTCCACTTT. This gives the protein CASSKRDLGRSPLHF.

V is TRBV11-2 and J is TRBJ2-2; 8 positions agree with TRBD2. The germline CDR1 and CDR2 sequences are SGHAT and FQNNGV. Trimming took 3 bases from V and 2 from J; bases not matched to a gene: 5. The CDR3 extends over 16 amino acids. As DNA, the CDR3 is TGTGCCAGCAGCTTTCGGGGGGGCCCCAACACCGGGGAGCTGTTTTTT. Amino acid sequence: CASSFRGGPNTGELFF.

The V gene is TRBV18, the J gene TRBJ2-5, with 8 bases lining up with TRBD1. There are 15 residues in the CDR3. The trim removed 6 bases at V and 0 bases at J, leaving 6 bases unmatched. Germline lookup yields CDR1 KGHSH and CDR2 LQKENI. The CDR3 region has the DNA TGTGCCAGCTCGCGACAGGGGAATTACCAAGAGACCCAGTACTTC. Its translation: CASSRQGNYQETQYF. Looking up the rest from reference TRBV18 and TRBJ2-5 gives the full variable domain: NAGVMQNPRHLVRRRGQEARLRCSPMKGHSHVYWYRQLPEEGLKFMVYLQKENIIDESGMPKERFSAEFPKEGPSILRIQQVVRGDSAAYFCASSRQGNYQETQYFGPGTRLLVL.

CDR3 in amino acids: CASSREGSSTGELFF. CDR3 sequence (DNA): TGTGCCAGCAGTCGGGAGGGGAGTAGCACCGGGGAGCTGTTTTTT. The chain combines TRBV6-5 with TRBJ2-2; 8 nucleotides align to TRBD2. The CDR3 is made up of 15 amino acids. V trimming: 5 bases; J trimming: 4 bases; junction bases outside the gene matches: 6. Germline V CDR1 and CDR2: MNHEY, SVGAGI.

The chain has TRBV1 and TRBJ2-1; TRBD2, the table's D call, was not compared with the DNA. TRBV1 represents a pseudogene. The CDR3 consists of 17 residues. The DNA of the CDR3 is TGCACCAGCAGCCCCGGGACTAGCGGGGGGCCCCTACGGGGGCAGTTCTTC. This sequence encodes CTSSPGTSGGPLRGQFF.

The CDR3 bases are TGTGCCAGCAGCTACCCGGGTAGGGAGAGTAATGAGCAGTTCTTC. It is translated as CASSYPGRESNEQFF. V is TRBV7-3 and J is TRBJ2-1; TRBD2 might be the D (5 bases). V lost 4 bases and J 7 bases, leaving 17 bases between the germline ends. Germline-derived CDR1 and CDR2 are SGHTA and FQGTGA. The CDR3 consists of 15 residues.

The chain has TRBV14 and TRBJ2-2, with D unresolved. Germline-derived CDR1 and CDR2 are SGHDN and FVKESK. The CDR3 has 15 amino acids. V was clipped by 4 bases and J by 1 base, with 10 bases between them. The CDR3 loop reads CASSPLYRNTGELFF. CDR3 coding DNA: TGTGCCAGCAGCCCCCTTTATCGGAACACCGGGGAGCTGTTTTTT.

This chain links TRBV6-1 with TRBJ1-5; weak D call: TRBD1 (6 bases). This CDR3 spans 16 amino acids. CDR1 is MNHNS and CDR2 is SASEGT in the germline V gene. V was shortened by 1 base and J by 0 bases, with 10 bases between the two germline ends. CDR3 sequence (DNA): TGTGCCAGCAGTGAAGGGGACACTTTTAGCAATCAGCCCCAGCATTTT. Its protein product is CASSEGDTFSNQPQHF.

V usage is TRBV2 and J usage is TRBJ2-1, with TRBD2 matching over 14 bases. With 4 bases clipped from V and 7 bases from J, the junction kept 0 bases outside the gene matches. From germline, CDR1 is SNHLY and CDR2 FYNNEI. CDR3 length: 14 residues. The CDR3 region has the DNA TGTGCCAGCAGTGGACTAGCGGGGGGGAATGAGCAGTTCTTC. Its translation is CASSGLAGGNEQFF.

This rearrangement joins TRBV5-1 to TRBJ1-6; 8 bases agree with TRBD1. Losses at the gene ends were 4 bases for V and 10 bases for J; bases not matched to a gene: 10. CDR1 is SGHRS and CDR2 is YFSETQ in the germline V gene. The CDR3 consists of 15 residues. DNA of the CDR3: TGCGCCAGCAGCACAGGACAGGGCAGAGGATCACCCCTCCACTTT. This sequence encodes CASSTGQGRGSPLHF.

The V call is TRBV5-5, the J call TRBJ1-1, with TRBD1 matching over 7 bases. There are 15 residues in the CDR3. Germline trimming cut 2 bases from V and 4 bases from J; bases unmatched to any gene: 8. Germline values: CDR1 SGHKS, CDR2 YYEKEE (reference sequence). CDR3 in amino acids: CASSFKGGIGTEAFF. The CDR3 DNA reads TGTGCCAGCAGCTTCAAAGGGGGCATCGGCACTGAAGCTTTCTTT.

The chain couples TRBV29-1 to TRBJ2-3; D remains unclear. Trimming shortened V by 3 bases and J by 0 bases, and 7 bases separated the two germline ends. The CDR3 contains 13 residues. Germline V gives CDR1 SQVTM, CDR2 ANQGSEA. In DNA, the CDR3 is TGCAGCGTTGACAGGCCTAGCACAGATACGCAGTATTTT. Its translation: CSVDRPSTDTQYF.

The chain joins TRBV5-8 to TRBJ2-7; 7 bases fit TRBD1. Per the germline V gene, CDR1 is SGHTS and CDR2 is YDEGEE. With 4 bases clipped from V and 6 bases from J, the junction kept 10 bases outside the gene matches. The CDR3 has 14 residues. This chain's CDR3 is CASSVFRDSFEQYF. The CDR3 nucleotides are TGTGCCAGCAGCGTATTCCGGGACAGTTTCGAGCAGTACTTC.

This clone appeared a single time. V gene TRBV19 combines with J gene TRBJ2-5, with D maybe TRBD1 (6 bases). V lost 0 bases and J lost 2, with 10 bases in between. Germline-derived CDR1 and CDR2 are LNHDA and SQIVND (reference sequence). The CDR3 has 15 residues. CDR3 amino acids: CASSIDQGPQETQYF. Written as DNA, the CDR3 is TGTGCCAGTAGTATAGATCAGGGGCCTCAAGAGACCCAGTACTTC.

CDR3 nucleotides: TGTGCCAGCAGCTTAGGTCCTGCGGGTAATTCACCCCTCCACTTT. Translating it yields CASSLGPAGNSPLHF. The chain uses TRBV7-2 and TRBJ1-6, with D unclear. The V gene's germline CDR1 is SGHTA and CDR2 FQGNSA. This CDR3 comprises 15 residues. V was clipped by 1 base and J by 6 bases, with 10 bases between them.

Details on this clone: A read error may account for a junction end that differs from germline. V and J are TRBV24-1 and TRBJ1-2; perhaps TRBD1 as D (6 bases). Looked up from germline, CDR1 is KGHDR and CDR2 is SFDVKD. CDR3 length: 17 amino acids. The CDR3 protein is CATSLTLLGGAPDGYIF. CDR3 nucleotide sequence: TGTGCCACCAGTTTGACGTTACTAGGGGGGGCCCCAGATGGCTACATCTTC.

The chain couples TRBV9 to TRBJ2-7; the match to TRBD1 covers 9 bases. The CDR3 extends over 16 amino acids. Unmatched junction bases numbered 16, after V lost 7 bases and J lost 5 bases. CDR1 and CDR2 (germline): SGDLS, YYNGEE. This CDR3 is CASASHPGQGTHEQYF. CDR3 DNA sequence: TGTGCCAGCGCCTCGCATCCGGGACAGGGTACCCACGAGCAGTACTTC.

This rearrangement joins TRBV6-2 or TRBV6-3 to TRBJ1-1; TRBD1 matches 7 bases. The CDR3 is 14 residues long. The V gene's germline CDR1 is MNHEY and CDR2 SVGEGT. V lost 5 bases and J lost 0; bases outside the gene matches: 3. The CDR3 DNA follows: TGTGCCAGCAGTCCGGACAGGTTGAACACTGAAGCTTTCTTT. Amino acid sequence: CASSPDRLNTEAFF.

V and J are TRBV9 and TRBJ1-6, with 7 positions matching TRBD1. CDR1 SGDLS and CDR2 YYNGEE come from the germline V gene. Trimming at V came to 2 bases and at J to 7 bases, leaving 9 bases not matched to a gene. The CDR3 extends over 16 amino acids. As DNA, the CDR3 is TGTGCCAGCAGCGTGGGGAACGCAGGGGGAAATTCACCCCTCCACTTT. It yields the protein CASSVGNAGGNSPLHF. Based on the CDR3 plus reference TRBV9 and TRBJ1-6, the full variable domain is DSGVTQTPKHLITATGQRVTLRCSPRSGDLSVYWYQQSLDQGLQFLIQYYNGEERAKGNILERFSAQQFPDLHSELNLSSLELGDSALYFCASSVGNAGGNSPLHFGNGTRLTVT.

The chain combines TRBV29-1 with TRBJ1-2; D is undetermined. Trimming removed 1 base from V and 4 bases from J, with 7 bases in between. In germline, CDR1 is SQVTM, CDR2 ANQGSEA. The CDR3 spans 12 residues. The CDR3 here is CSVEAGGYGYTF. The CDR3, as DNA: TGCAGCGTTGAAGCGGGAGGCTATGGCTACACCTTC. The variable domain in full, with the rest retrieved from reference TRBV29-1 and TRBJ1-2, is SAVISQKPSRDICQRGTSLTIQCQVDSQVTMMFWYRQQPGQSLTLIATANQGSEATYESGFVIDKFPISRPNLTFSTLTVSNMSPEDSSIYLCSVEAGGYGYTFGSGTRLTVV.

The gene calls are TRBV27 and TRBJ1-6; D gene ambiguous. Trimming took 8 bases from V and 9 from J, leaving 14 bases between them. The V gene's germline CDR1 is MNHEY and CDR2 SMNVEV (reference sequence). This CDR3 is built from 13 residues. The CDR3 is CASRDTAFSPLHF. The CDR3 DNA reads as TGTGCCAGCCGCGACACCGCTTTTTCACCCCTCCACTTT.

This clone was detected only once. The V gene is TRBV7-3, the J gene TRBJ2-1, with 11 bases aligning to TRBD2. The V gene's germline CDR1 is SGHTA and CDR2 FQGTGA. V gave up 3 bases and J gave up 5 bases; unmatched junction bases: 3. This CDR3 region has 15 residues. The CDR3 region has the DNA TGTGCCAGCAGCTTGGGACTAGCGGAACACAATGAGCAGTTCTTC. Protein: CASSLGLAEHNEQFF.

This chain uses TRBV7-6 with TRBJ2-1, with D tentatively TRBD1 (6 bases). Germline assignment: CDR1 SGHVS and CDR2 FNYEAQ. The CDR3 has 15 amino acids. Trimming stripped 1 base from V and 4 bases from J, with 11 bases between. The CDR3 is CASSLEGRGYNEQFF. CDR3 sequence (DNA): TGTGCCAGCAGCTTAGAGGGCAGGGGATACAATGAGCAGTTCTTC.

The chain couples TRBV7-6 to TRBJ2-7; weak D call: TRBD1 (5 bases). CDR1 SGHVS and CDR2 FNYEAQ come from the germline V gene. The CDR3 consists of 15 residues. V shed 1 base and J shed 2 bases, with 12 bases lying between them. CDR3 protein: CASSLDQGFTYEQYF. CDR3 DNA sequence: TGTGCCAGCAGCTTAGATCAGGGATTTACCTACGAGCAGTACTTC.